These T cell receptor beta chains were read from a single sample in a study of T cell changes during pregnancy in multiple sclerosis. Sequencing was performed with immunoSEQ multiplex PCR; in TCRdb, only in-frame clones are kept and a portion is missing. The table records 35,000 or so clones, around nine tenths of them present only once. The material sequenced was CD4+ T cells from peripheral blood mononuclear cells, taken after pregnancy. The receptors were sampled from a female donor in good health, enrolled as a control in a pregnancy study. CDR3s include the opening cysteine and the closing phenylalanine or tryptophan. The D gene is left open where the match is weak. Where a row states a size, it is once, few, many or the class of an expanded clone; other rows omit it.

size	D	V	J	CDR3	DNA
-	-	TRBV10-2	TRBJ1-2	CASRDQQGTSNYGYTF	TGCGCCAGCAGGGACCAACAGGGAACGAGTAACTATGGCTACACCTTC
-	-	TRBV2	TRBJ1-1	CASSELGGREAFF	TGTGCCAGCAGTGAGTTAGGGGGTCGGGAAGCTTTCTTT
-	TRBD1	TRBV7-2	TRBJ1-4	CASTQTGWSEKLFF	TGTGCCAGCACCCAGACAGGGTGGAGTGAAAAACTGTTTTTT
-	TRBD1	TRBV19	TRBJ2-5	CASSRRRQGVQETQYF	TGTGCCAGTAGCCGCCGCCGGCAGGGGGTTCAAGAGACCCAGTACTTC
-	-	TRBV11-2	TRBJ2-7	CASSFLGASNEQYF	TGTGCCAGCAGCTTCTTGGGGGCGTCAAACGAGCAGTACTTC
few	-	TRBV10-1	TRBJ2-2	CASSESYGSTGELFF	TGCGCCAGCAGTGAGTCTTACGGGAGTACCGGGGAGCTGTTTTTT
-	-	TRBV12-5	TRBJ1-3	CASGLDPESTIYF	TGTGCTAGTGGTTTGGACCCGGAGAGCACCATATATTTT
-	-	TRBV30	TRBJ2-7	CACPGQAYEQYF	TGTGCCTGTCCGGGACAAGCCTACGAGCAGTACTTC
-	-	TRBV2	TRBJ1-2	CASSEVGGATYGYTF	TGTGCCAGCAGCGAGGTAGGGGGGGCTACCTATGGCTACACCTTC
-	-	TRBV19	TRBJ1-5	CASSTGQGNQPQHF	TGTGCCAGTAGTACCGGCCAGGGGAATCAGCCCCAGCATTTT
-	TRBD1	TRBV7-9	TRBJ2-5	CASSRTGETQYF	TGTGCCAGCAGCAGGACAGGGGAGACCCAGTACTTC
-	-	TRBV28	TRBJ2-5	CASGAVQETQYF	TGTGCCAGCGGGGCGGTACAAGAGACCCAGTACTTC
-	TRBD1	TRBV5-1	TRBJ1-1	CASSLTAGGMNTEAFF	TGCGCCAGCAGCTTGACGGCAGGGGGCATGAACACTGAAGCTTTCTTT
-	TRBD1	TRBV2	TRBJ1-1	CASRDRRRVGAFF	TGTGCCAGCCGGGACAGGAGGCGCGTTGGGGCTTTCTTT
-	TRBD1	TRBV9	TRBJ2-1	CASSVGSGQGWNEQFF	TGTGCCAGCAGCGTAGGCTCCGGACAGGGGTGGAATGAGCAGTTCTTC
-	TRBD2	TRBV5-6	TRBJ2-3	CASSLAREATRTDTQYF	TGTGCCAGCAGCTTGGCTCGGGAGGCGACGAGGACAGATACGCAGTATTTT
-	-	TRBV29-1	TRBJ1-1	CSVLTGNTEAFF	TGCAGCGTCTTGACAGGGAACACTGAAGCTTTCTTT
-	-	TRBV9	TRBJ2-7	CASSVEGGGRGVSYEQYF	TGTGCCAGCAGCGTAGAGGGGGGTGGGAGGGGTGTCTCCTACGAGCAGTACTTC
-	TRBD1	TRBV7-3	TRBJ1-6	CASSPTGGSPLHF	TGTGCCAGCAGCCCGACAGGGGGTTCACCCCTCCACTTT
once	TRBD1	TRBV19	TRBJ1-1	CASSVGQGAPEAFF	TGTGCCAGTAGTGTTGGACAGGGGGCCCCTGAAGCTTTCTTT
few	TRBD1	TRBV19	TRBJ1-5	CAPGQDNQPQHF	TGTGCCCCCGGACAGGATAATCAGCCCCAGCATTTT
-	TRBD1	TRBV29-1	TRBJ1-1	CSVDGQGAPAFF	TGCAGCGTTGATGGACAGGGGGCGCCAGCTTTCTTT
-	-	TRBV19	TRBJ2-2	CASSSGWGGAGELFF	TGTGCCAGTAGTAGTGGATGGGGGGGCGCCGGGGAGCTGTTTTTT
few	-	TRBV18	TRBJ1-4	CASSPEQGVEKLFF	TGTGCCAGCTCACCAGAACAGGGAGTTGAAAAACTGTTTTTT
-	TRBD1	TRBV6-6	TRBJ1-1	CASIGTANTEAFF	TGTGCCAGCATTGGGACAGCGAACACTGAAGCTTTCTTT
-	TRBD1	TRBV30	TRBJ1-6	CAWNDRDRGSPLHF	TGTGCCTGGAACGACAGGGATAGGGGTTCACCCCTCCACTTT
-	TRBD1	TRBV5-6	TRBJ2-3	CASSSLGTGRSTDTQYF	TGTGCCAGCAGCTCCCTCGGGACAGGGAGGAGCACAGATACGCAGTATTTT
-	-	TRBV19	TRBJ2-7	CASSRQAIAYEQYF	TGTGCCAGTAGTCGACAGGCGATTGCCTACGAGCAGTACTTC
-	-	TRBV10-1	TRBJ1-5	CASSEGGKDQPQHF	TGCGCCAGCAGTGAAGGGGGAAAAGATCAGCCCCAGCATTTT
-	-	TRBV12-5	TRBJ2-1	CASGSPYNEQFF	TGTGCTAGTGGTTCTCCCTACAATGAGCAGTTCTTC
-	-	TRBV5-1	TRBJ2-1	CASSLGLAGDEQFF	TGCGCCAGCAGCTTGGGGCTAGCCGGAGATGAGCAGTTCTTC
-	-	TRBV5-1	TRBJ1-3	CASSLEVGGSGNTIYF	TGCGCCAGCAGCTTGGAGGTGGGGGGCTCTGGAAACACCATATATTTT
-	TRBD2	TRBV10-3	TRBJ2-5	CAIGKTSGGQETQYF	TGTGCCATCGGGAAGACTAGCGGGGGCCAAGAGACCCAGTACTTC
-	TRBD1	TRBV4-2	TRBJ2-5	CASSQDRGDRVETQYF	TGTGCCAGCAGCCAAGATAGGGGAGACAGGGTAGAGACCCAGTACTTC
-	-	TRBV9	TRBJ1-5	CASSAGVNQPQHF	TGTGCCAGCAGTGCGGGGGTAAATCAGCCCCAGCATTTT
-	-	TRBV5-1	TRBJ2-5	CASSSGTPDRETQYF	TGCGCCAGCAGCTCCGGGACTCCCGATCGGGAGACCCAGTACTTC
-	-	TRBV10-2	TRBJ2-7	CASSESIIEQYF	TGCGCCAGCAGTGAGTCCATCATCGAGCAGTACTTC
-	TRBD1	TRBV5-6	TRBJ1-5	CASSLKTGGRNQPQHF	TGTGCCAGCAGCTTGAAGACAGGGGGCCGCAATCAGCCCCAGCATTTT
-	TRBD2	TRBV2	TRBJ2-5	CASRRGAGETQYF	TGTGCCAGCAGGCGGGGGGCCGGAGAGACCCAGTACTTC
few	-	TRBV20-1	TRBJ1-4	CSVPKREKLFF	TGCAGTGTCCCAAAGAGAGAAAAACTGTTTTTT
-	-	TRBV18	TRBJ2-1	CASSGRTSYNEQFF	TGTGCCAGCTCAGGGCGGACAAGTTACAATGAGCAGTTCTTC
-	-	TRBV6-1	TRBJ1-6	CASSDSNSPLHF	TGTGCCAGCAGCGACTCAAATTCACCCCTCCACTTT
-	TRBD1	TRBV2	TRBJ2-3	CASSGGQGSQYF	TGTGCCAGCAGTGGAGGACAGGGATCGCAGTATTTT
few	TRBD1	TRBV15	TRBJ2-7	CATNPGTGFMGGSYEQYF	TGTGCCACCAATCCCGGGACAGGGTTTATGGGGGGCAGCTACGAGCAGTACTTC
-	TRBD1	TRBV25-1	TRBJ1-2	CASSPANRGDYGYTF	TGTGCCAGCAGTCCCGCAAACAGGGGGGACTATGGCTACACCTTC
-	-	TRBV6-6	TRBJ2-5	CASEIRIGGETQYF	TGTGCCAGCGAGATCCGGATTGGGGGCGAGACCCAGTACTTC
-	-	TRBV5-1	TRBJ2-4	CASSFEPVQNIQYF	TGCGCCAGCAGCTTCGAACCAGTCCAGAACATTCAGTACTTC
-	TRBD2	TRBV5-1	TRBJ2-7	CASSLRLAGDEQYF	TGCGCCAGCAGCCTGAGACTAGCTGGTGACGAGCAGTACTTC
-	-	TRBV13	TRBJ1-2	CASSLGPSGGYTF	TGTGCCAGCAGCCTAGGGCCAAGCGGGGGCTACACCTTC
-	-	TRBV7-2	TRBJ1-4	CASSPRTELPQFF	TGTGCCAGCAGCCCCCGGACAGAACTTCCTCAGTTTTTT
-	-	TRBV4-2	TRBJ2-3	CASSFPGTSTDTQYF	TGTGCCAGCAGCTTCCCCGGGACTAGCACAGATACGCAGTATTTT
-	TRBD1	TRBV6-1	TRBJ2-7	CASRAGQDLSYEQYF	TGTGCCAGCAGGGCAGGACAGGACCTCTCCTACGAGCAGTACTTC
-	-	TRBV7-9	TRBJ2-2	CASSFSANTGELFF	TGTGCCAGCAGCTTCTCAGCGAACACCGGGGAGCTGTTTTTT
few	TRBD1	TRBV7-2	TRBJ1-6	CASSPDRGDNSPLHF	TGTGCCAGCAGCCCCGACAGGGGCGATAATTCACCCCTCCACTTT